This passage covers 32 T cell receptor beta chains from one sample sequenced in a study of blood T cell repertoires in COVID-19. Method: immunoSEQ multiplex PCR; TCRdb's copy keeps in-frame clones and lacks some. The table records around 15,000 clones, about 80% of them present only once. Sequencing was carried out using peripheral blood. All receptors derive from a man between 65 and 85 years old with active or convalescent COVID-19.

This chain uses TRBV28 with TRBJ1-1, with D perhaps TRBD1 (5 bases). Trimming cost V 1 base and J 4 bases, with 10 bases left between them. Germline CDR1 is MDHEN and CDR2 is SYDVKM. This CDR3 has 14 amino acids. CDR3 DNA: TGTGCCAGCAGTTTATCCAGGGCCCGCACTGAAGCTTTCTTT. Translation: CASSLSRARTEAFF.

This clone was counted a few times. J is TRBJ2-7 and V is TRBV28; 14 bases match TRBD2. The germline gives CDR1 MDHEN, CDR2 SYDVKM. The trim removed 5 bases at V and 0 bases at J, leaving 6 bases unmatched. This CDR3 region has 17 residues. The DNA of the CDR3 is TGTGCCAGCAGTCCCCGGACTAGCGGGAGGAGCTCCTACGAGCAGTACTTC. Its protein is CASSPRTSGRSSYEQYF.

V is TRBV5-4 and J is TRBJ2-3, with TRBD2 matching over 10 bases. The J segment lost 4 bases and the V segment lost 5 bases, leaving 10 bases of the junction unmatched. This CDR3 spans 16 amino acids. Looked up from germline, CDR1 is SGHNT and CDR2 is YYREEE (reference sequence). In nucleotides, the CDR3 is TGTGCCAGCAGACCCCAAACCCTAGCGGGAGCAGATACGCAGTATTTT. Amino acids: CASRPQTLAGADTQYF.

The V and J genes are TRBV9 and TRBJ1-1, with D uncertain. CDR1 is SGDLS, CDR2 YYNGEE, per germline. V lost 4 bases, J lost 0 bases, and 13 bases lay in between. This CDR3 is 15 amino acids long. In DNA form, the CDR3 reads TGTGCCAGCAGCTTCGGTGAGAAAATGAACACTGAAGCTTTCTTT. The encoded protein is CASSFGEKMNTEAFF.

The genes are TRBV18 and TRBJ2-1; 9 bases are a match to TRBD1. Trimming removed 3 bases from V and 3 bases from J; junction bases left unmatched: 3. The CDR3 loop spans 15 amino acids. Germline CDR1 reads KGHSH; CDR2 reads LQKENI. This CDR3 is CASSPRDRVYNEQFF. The CDR3 DNA reads TGTGCCAGCTCACCCCGGGACAGGGTCTACAATGAGCAGTTCTTC.

The chain employs TRBV19 and TRBJ1-5; 7 bases are a match to TRBD1. After removal of 6 bases from V and 3 bases from J, the junction contained 14 bases not matched to a gene. The CDR3 runs to 17 residues. Germline V CDR1 and CDR2: LNHDA, SQIVND (reference sequence). CDR3 region: CASSPEGAQAPNQPQHF. Here the CDR3 DNA reads TGTGCCAGTAGCCCGGAGGGGGCACAGGCCCCCAATCAGCCCCAGCATTTT.

The chain couples TRBV20-1 to TRBJ2-7; possible D gene TRBD2, 5 bases. The V and J ends lost 6 bases and 5 bases respectively, with 11 bases between them. Germline V gene data show CDR1 as DFQATT and CDR2 as SNEGSKA (reference sequence). The CDR3 is made up of 11 amino acids. The CDR3 region has the DNA TGCAGTGCCACCGGGAAGAACGAGCAGTACTTC. Its protein is CSATGKNEQYF.

Concerning this clone: Distinct nucleotide sequences in the sample also encode this CDR3. The chain combines TRBV7-2 with TRBJ2-3; D is unclear. Trimming pared 3 bases from V and 6 bases from J, leaving 10 bases between. The length of the CDR3 is 13 residues. Per the germline V gene, CDR1 is SGHTA and CDR2 is FQGNSA. The CDR3 loop reads CASSLVSADTQYF. For the CDR3, the DNA is TGTGCCAGCAGCTTGGTCAGCGCGGATACGCAGTATTTT.

This clone has only a few counts. This chain joins TRBV10-1 and TRBJ2-3; tentative D call: TRBD2 (5 bases). The V end was cut by 4 bases, the J end by 2 bases, with 10 bases between. Germline V gene lookup returns CDR1 WNHNN and CDR2 SYGVQD (reference sequence). The CDR3 totals 14 residues. This CDR3 reads CASSGERITDTQYF. The CDR3 nucleotides are TGCGCCAGCAGTGGCGAGCGGATCACAGATACGCAGTATTTT.

The chain joins TRBV18 to TRBJ2-7, with a possible D match to TRBD1 (5 bases). The CDR3 is 14 residues long. Germline CDR1 and CDR2: KGHSH and LQKENI. Trimming removed 2 bases at V and 3 bases at J, with 11 bases between. The CDR3 protein is CASSPSGAIYEQYF. The CDR3 bases are TGTGCCAGCTCACCATCTGGGGCAATCTACGAGCAGTACTTC. Looking up the rest from reference TRBV18 and TRBJ2-7 gives the full variable domain: NAGVMQNPRHLVRRRGQEARLRCSPMKGHSHVYWYRQLPEEGLKFMVYLQKENIIDESGMPKERFSAEFPKEGPSILRIQQVVRGDSAAYFCASSPSGAIYEQYFGPGTRLTVT.

The V call is TRBV5-4, the J call TRBJ1-6, with a weak D call TRBD1 (5 bases). The CDR3 covers 14 residues. V was pared by 4 bases and J by 14 bases, with 19 bases between. CDR1 and CDR2 (germline): SGHNT, YYREEE (reference sequence). CDR3 in amino acids: CASSPMGTPGTLHF. CDR3 DNA sequence: TGTGCCAGCAGCCCGATGGGGACTCCTGGCACCCTCCACTTT.

The chain is built from TRBV5-1 and TRBJ2-7, with 11 bases that match TRBD2. The ends lost 4 bases at V and 2 bases at J; junction bases unmatched: 8. Germline V CDR1 and CDR2: SGHRS, YFSETQ. The CDR3 has 16 amino acids. The CDR3 DNA is TGCGCCAGCAGCCCAGGGACTAGCGGTCCCACCTACGAGCAGTACTTC. As protein: CASSPGTSGPTYEQYF. Variable domain in full (rest from reference TRBV5-1 and TRBJ2-7): KAGVTQTPRYLIKTRGQQVTLSCSPISGHRSVSWYQQTPGQGLQFLFEYFSETQRNKGNFPGRFSGRQFSNSRSEMNVSTLELGDSALYLCASSPGTSGPTYEQYFGPGTRLTVT.

This clone turned up a few times. This sequence joins TRBV18 and TRBJ1-2; tentative D call: TRBD1 (5 bases). The CDR3 loop spans 15 amino acids. The ends were cut back, 1 base at V and 6 bases at J, with 15 bases in the middle. Germline V gives CDR1 KGHSH, CDR2 LQKENI. CDR3 sequence: CASSPLVGPGDGYTF. The CDR3 DNA reads as TGTGCCAGCTCACCACTCGTCGGCCCGGGGGATGGCTACACCTTC.

The gene calls are TRBV7-3 and TRBJ1-6; tentative D call: TRBD1 (5 bases). Germline-derived CDR1 and CDR2 are SGHTA and FQGTGA. CDR3 length: 14 amino acids. V was clipped by 2 bases and J by 8 bases, with 10 bases between them. This chain's CDR3 is CASSLGVGDSPLHF. The CDR3 DNA sequence: TGTGCCAGCAGCTTAGGTGTAGGGGATTCACCCCTCCACTTT.

The rearrangement links TRBV6-5 to TRBJ1-1; 8 positions match TRBD1. Germline V gene lookup returns CDR1 MNHEY and CDR2 SVGAGI. This CDR3 contains 13 residues. The trim removed 7 bases at V and 2 bases at J, leaving 3 bases unmatched. CDR3: CASKGTGNTEAFF. The CDR3 DNA is TGTGCCAGCAAAGGGACAGGTAACACTGAAGCTTTCTTT.

The rearrangement uses TRBV28 and TRBJ2-3; possibly TRBD1 for D (5 bases). Germline CDR1 MDHEN, CDR2 SYDVKM. Between the trimmed V and J ends, which lost 8 bases and 2 bases, there was a span of 11 bases. This CDR3 spans 13 amino acids. The CDR3 DNA is TGTGCCAGCCACCGACAGCTCACAGATACGCAGTATTTT. It codes for CASHRQLTDTQYF. Combining the CDR3 with reference TRBV28 and TRBJ2-3 gives the whole variable domain DVKVTQSSRYLVKRTGEKVFLECVQDMDHENMFWYRQDPGLGLRLIYFSYDVKMKEKGDIPEGYSVSREKKERFSLILESASTNQTSMYLCASHRQLTDTQYFGPGTRLTVL.

This chain connects TRBV27 to TRBJ1-2, with 7 bases aligning to TRBD1. The germline CDR1 and CDR2 sequences are MNHEY and SMNVEV (reference sequence). The CDR3 extends over 13 amino acids. V shed 4 bases and J 2 bases; nucleotides not matched to a gene: 1. The CDR3 loop is CASSYRGNYGYTF. The DNA of the CDR3 is TGTGCCAGCAGTTACAGGGGCAACTATGGCTACACCTTC.

The J gene is TRBJ1-6, the V gene TRBV2; 8 positions agree with TRBD1. V was pared by 1 base and J by 8 bases, with 4 bases of the junction left unmatched. Germline CDR1 reads SNHLY; CDR2 reads FYNNEI. The CDR3 extends over 15 amino acids. As DNA, the CDR3 is TGTGCCAGCAGTGAAGTTGACAGGGGTTATTCACCCCTCCACTTT. This encodes CASSEVDRGYSPLHF.

The chain uses TRBV5-1 and TRBJ2-5; tentative D call: TRBD1 (6 bases). This CDR3 is 16 amino acids long. V shed 4 bases and J shed 1 base, with 17 bases lying between them. Germline V gene data show CDR1 as SGHRS and CDR2 as YFSETQ. CDR3 sequence (DNA): TGCGCCAGCAGCCCCAGGGGACACAGTCCCCAAGAGACCCAGTACTTC. It is translated as CASSPRGHSPQETQYF.

This clone was seen only once. The chain carries TRBV27 and TRBJ2-1, with TRBD2 matching over 14 bases. The CDR3 has 19 amino acids. V was pared by 5 bases and J by 0 bases, with 9 bases of the junction left unmatched. The germline V gene encodes CDR1 MNHEY and CDR2 SMNVEV (reference sequence). The CDR3 bases are TGTGCCAGCAGTAAGAGGACTAGCGGGGGGTACCTCTCCTACAATGAGCAGTTCTTC. Its translation: CASSKRTSGGYLSYNEQFF.

The chain couples TRBV6-4 to TRBJ1-2; no clear D. V gave up 0 bases and J gave up 4 bases, with 6 bases separating them. This CDR3 is built from 13 residues. From germline, CDR1 is MRHNA and CDR2 SNTAGT. The CDR3 loop reads CASSDSGGYGYTF. DNA of the CDR3: TGTGCCAGCAGTGACTCCGGCGGCTATGGCTACACCTTC.

This clone was detected only once. The genes are TRBV27 and TRBJ2-1; TRBD2 aligns across 8 bases. The germline V gene encodes CDR1 MNHEY and CDR2 SMNVEV (reference sequence). V gave up 6 bases and J gave up 2 bases; unmatched junction bases: 6. The CDR3 has 15 residues. The CDR3 protein is CASRDQRGTYNEQFF. CDR3 DNA: TGTGCCAGCAGGGACCAGCGGGGGACCTACAATGAGCAGTTCTTC.

This sequence joins TRBV27 and TRBJ1-1; 8 bases are shared with TRBD1. CDR1 and CDR2 from the germline V gene are MNHEY and SMNVEV (reference sequence). With 6 bases clipped from V and 4 bases from J, the junction kept 7 bases outside the gene matches. This CDR3 is 14 amino acids long. CDR3 bases: TGTGCCAGCAGGGGATTTGGACAGGGCACTGAAGCTTTCTTT. This encodes CASRGFGQGTEAFF.

The chain uses TRBV5-4 and TRBJ2-3; no clear D gene. The CDR3 loop spans 12 amino acids. In germline, CDR1 is SGHNT, CDR2 YYREEE (reference sequence). V lost 3 bases, J lost 3 bases, and 5 bases lay in between. The CDR3 spells CASSSSTDTQYF. CDR3 coding DNA: TGTGCCAGCAGCTCCAGTACAGATACGCAGTATTTT.

The rearrangement uses TRBV5-4 and TRBJ2-3, with 8 bases lining up with TRBD2. J gave up 1 base and V 1 base, and 2 bases lay outside the gene matches. There are 15 residues in the CDR3. Germline V lookup: CDR1 SGHNT, CDR2 YYREEE (reference sequence). CDR3 amino acids: CASSLTSGRTDTQYF. The CDR3 region has the DNA TGTGCCAGCAGCTTGACTAGCGGTCGCACAGATACGCAGTATTTT.

The CDR3 nucleotides are TGTGCCAGCAGCGGGGGGGCGATTCCTCCCCACGAGCAGTACTTC. Amino acid sequence: CASSGGAIPPHEQYF. V and J are TRBV11-2 and TRBJ2-7; a possible D gene is TRBD2 (7 bases). The length of the CDR3 is 15 residues. Germline CDR1 SGHAT, CDR2 FQNNGV. V was cut by 5 bases and J by 5 bases, with 19 bases left in between. Based on the CDR3 plus reference TRBV11-2 and TRBJ2-7, the full variable domain is EAGVAQSPRYKIIEKRQSVAFWCNPISGHATLYWYQQILGQGPKLLIQFQNNGVVDDSQLPKDRFSAERLKGVDSTLKIQPAKLEDSAVYLCASSGGAIPPHEQYFGPGTRLTVT.

V is TRBV28 and J is TRBJ2-1; maybe TRBD1 (6 bases). CDR3 length: 14 residues. The V end lost 5 bases, the J end lost 2 bases, and 10 bases lay between the germline ends. CDR1 and CDR2 (germline): MDHEN, SYDVKM. CDR3 nucleotides: TGTGCCAGCAGTCCACCAGGGGCCTACAATGAGCAGTTCTTC. Protein: CASSPPGAYNEQFF. Full variable domain (outside the CDR3, taken from reference TRBV28 and TRBJ2-1): DVKVTQSSRYLVKRTGEKVFLECVQDMDHENMFWYRQDPGLGLRLIYFSYDVKMKEKGDIPEGYSVSREKKERFSLILESASTNQTSMYLCASSPPGAYNEQFFGPGTRLTVL.

The genes are TRBV19 and TRBJ1-3; D remains unclear. V dropped 7 bases and J dropped 3 bases, with 13 bases sitting between them. The CDR3 contains 14 residues. In germline, CDR1 is LNHDA, CDR2 SQIVND (reference sequence). CDR3 bases: TGTGCCAGTACGAGGGTGGAATATGGAAACACCATATATTTT. Protein sequence: CASTRVEYGNTIYF.

A few counts support this clone. The chain is built from TRBV5-1 and TRBJ1-1; no reliable D call. Deletions cut 5 bases from V and 7 bases from J, with 18 bases between. The CDR3 runs 14 residues. Germline CDR1 is SGHRS and CDR2 is YFSETQ. CDR3: CASRPQEGDIEAFF. CDR3 nucleotides: TGCGCCAGCAGACCCCAAGAGGGAGATATTGAAGCTTTCTTT.

This sequence joins TRBV21-1 and TRBJ2-7; TRBD1 is the table's D call, not checked against the DNA. TRBV21-1 is a documented pseudogene. The CDR3 consists of 16 residues. In DNA form, the CDR3 reads TGTGCCAGCAGCAAAGTCCGCCGACAGAGCTCCTACGAGCAGTACTTC. This codes for CASSKVRRQSSYEQYF.

V usage is TRBV21-1 and J usage is TRBJ2-1; the D segment call TRBD1 is taken from the table without a DNA check. TRBV21-1 is shown as a pseudogene. The CDR3 loop spans 16 amino acids. The CDR3 reads CASSLAGTGGYNEQFF. The CDR3 bases are TGTGCCAGCAGCCTTGCCGGGACAGGGGGCTACAATGAGCAGTTCTTC.

The genes are TRBV28 and TRBJ1-3; 9 positions agree with TRBD1. V lost 4 bases to trimming and J lost 3 bases; unmatched junction nucleotides: 7. The length of the CDR3 is 16 residues. Germline-derived CDR1 and CDR2 are MDHEN and SYDVKM. The CDR3 DNA sequence: TGTGCCAGCAGTTCCCACGGGACAGGGATTGGAAACACCATATATTTT. Its protein product is CASSSHGTGIGNTIYF.